These 28 T cell receptor beta chains came from one sample sequenced in a study of metastatic and nonmetastatic thyroid tumors. No patient had received any treatment before thyroid surgery. With MiXCR, TCRdb called clones anew from the PCR reads. In the table there are about 4,900 clones, under 30% of which are singletons. Sequences were obtained from adjacent normal tissue. Source of these receptors: a female donor with papillary thyroid cancer or a benign thyroid nodule (not recorded which). Some clones in this sample may be carry-over from other donors' samples.

CDR3 protein: CASSLVSESSYNEQFF. In DNA, the CDR3 is TGTGCCAGCAGCTTGGTTAGCGAGAGCTCCTACAATGAGCAGTTCTTC. The chain uses TRBV5-6 and TRBJ2-1, with D possibly TRBD2 on 5 matching bases. V was cut by 0 bases and J by 0 bases, with 10 bases left in between. The CDR3 has 16 amino acids. CDR1 SGHDT and CDR2 YYEEEE come from the germline V gene.

This chain links TRBV6-2 or TRBV6-3 with TRBJ1-2; 7 bases fit TRBD1. The V and J ends lost 6 bases and 6 bases, in that order; junction bases with no gene match: 10. The germline CDR1 and CDR2 sequences are MNHEY and SVGEGT. The CDR3 sequence is 14 residues long. The CDR3 reads CASSRDRASHGYTF. DNA of the CDR3: TGTGCCAGCAGCCGCGACAGGGCTAGCCATGGCTACACCTTC.

The genes are TRBV18 and TRBJ2-3, with 7 bases lining up with TRBD1. Germline lookup yields CDR1 KGHSH and CDR2 LQKENI. After removal of 1 base from V and 1 base from J, the junction contained 8 bases not matched to a gene. The CDR3 is 17 residues long. As DNA, the CDR3 is TGTGCCAGCTCACCACTGGAAAGGGACAGAGGCACAGATACGCAGTATTTT. Translated, it gives CASSPLERDRGTDTQYF.

A remark on this clone: Here the CDR3 omits its conserved ending phenylalanine or tryptophan, so a read error is the likely source. Because the CDR3's place on the DNA is in doubt, the DNA is left out and the CDR3 is given as listed by TCRdb. The V call is TRBV11-1, the J call TRBJ2-1. Germline loops: CDR1 SGHAT, CDR2 FQDESV (reference sequence). Counting both end residues, the CDR3 totals 16 amino acids. CDR3 residues: CASSFFGGSSYNEKFV.

This chain uses TRBV6-5 with TRBJ1-6; D is ambiguous. From germline, CDR1 is MNHEY and CDR2 SVGAGI. Between the trimmed V and J ends, which lost 0 bases and 14 bases, there was a span of 17 bases. The CDR3 has 15 residues. The CDR3 nucleotides are TGTGCCAGCAGTTACTCTCGGCAGCCCGGAGGCACCCTCCACTTT. Its translation is CASSYSRQPGGTLHF.

V gene TRBV11-2 combines with J gene TRBJ1-1, with TRBD1 as a possible D gene (6 bases). CDR1 is SGHAT, CDR2 FQNNGV, per germline. The CDR3 covers 13 residues. V shed 3 bases and J shed 7 bases, with 12 bases lying between them. The CDR3 here is CASSFGGRLEAFF. In nucleotides, the CDR3 is TGTGCCAGCAGCTTTGGGGGCCGTCTTGAAGCTTTCTTT.

The rearrangement links TRBV9 to TRBJ2-7, with D tentatively TRBD2 (6 bases). Trimming removed 0 bases from V and 2 bases from J, with 12 bases in between. The CDR3 runs 15 residues. Germline-derived CDR1 and CDR2 are SGDLS and YYNGEE. The CDR3 here is CASSVGTGAAYEQYF. The CDR3 bases are TGTGCCAGCAGCGTAGGGACGGGAGCGGCCTACGAGCAGTACTTC. The full variable domain, in which reference TRBV9 and TRBJ2-7 provide the parts outside the CDR3, is DSGVTQTPKHLITATGQRVTLRCSPRSGDLSVYWYQQSLDQGLQFLIQYYNGEERAKGNILERFSAQQFPDLHSELNLSSLELGDSALYFCASSVGTGAAYEQYFGPGTRLTVT.

This clone was observed a single time. This rearrangement joins TRBV5-1 to TRBJ2-6, with TRBD2 as a possible D gene (6 bases). Germline V gene sequence: CDR1 SGHRS, CDR2 YFSETQ. CDR3 length: 17 residues. V was cut by 0 bases and J by 1 base, with 11 bases left in between. CDR3 protein: CASSLEVRGSGANVLTF. CDR3 DNA: TGCGCCAGCAGCTTGGAGGTGCGGGGATCTGGGGCCAACGTCCTGACTTTC. Filled out from reference TRBV5-1 and TRBJ2-6, the complete variable domain reads KAGVTQTPRYLIKTRGQQVTLSCSPISGHRSVSWYQQTPGQGLQFLFEYFSETQRNKGNFPGRFSGRQFSNSRSEMNVSTLELGDSALYLCASSLEVRGSGANVLTFGAGSRLTVL.

V gene TRBV2 combines with J gene TRBJ2-2; 8 bases are a match to TRBD2. Germline-derived CDR1 and CDR2 are SNHLY and FYNNEI. With V trimmed by 3 bases and J by 4 bases, 4 bases remained unmatched. This CDR3 has 15 amino acids. The CDR3 DNA sequence: TGTGCCAGCAGTGATGGGACTAGTCTCACCGGGGAGCTGTTTTTT. Translating it yields CASSDGTSLTGELFF.

The chain links TRBV28 to TRBJ2-7; D tentatively reads TRBD1 or TRBD2 (5 bases each). CDR1 is MDHEN and CDR2 is SYDVKM in the germline V gene. The CDR3 is 16 residues long. The ends were cut back, 2 bases at V and 3 bases at J, with 17 bases in the middle. DNA of the CDR3: TGTGCCAGCAGTTTACGTCCCGGGACGCCTAACTACGAGCAGTACTTC. Its translation is CASSLRPGTPNYEQYF.

The genes are TRBV2 and TRBJ2-7; the D is unclear. Germline values: CDR1 SNHLY, CDR2 FYNNEI. The CDR3 totals 13 residues. V shed 10 bases and J shed 2 bases, with 15 bases lying between them. CDR3 sequence: CATGRWAAYEQYF. The CDR3 DNA follows: TGTGCCACCGGAAGGTGGGCGGCCTACGAGCAGTACTTC.

In this sample, this clone turned up many times. A much more abundant neighbour one base away suggests this may be a read error. The V call is TRBV20-1, the J call TRBJ2-2, with TRBD2 matching 11 bases. Germline V gene lookup returns CDR1 DFQATT and CDR2 SNEGSKA (reference sequence). The CDR3 is 15 amino acids. The V and J ends lost 4 bases and 6 bases, in that order; junction bases with no gene match: 7. The chain's CDR3 is CSAKELAGVAGELFF. As DNA, the CDR3 is TGCAGTGCTAAAGAACTAGCGGGGGTGGCCGGGGAGCTGTTTTTT.

This sequence joins TRBV7-3 and TRBJ2-2, with 11 bases matching TRBD1. V gave up 5 bases and J gave up 5 bases; unmatched junction bases: 4. This CDR3 is built from 15 residues. The germline V gene has CDR1 SGHTA and CDR2 FQGTGA. CDR3: CASSRDRGGTGELFF. The CDR3, as DNA: TGTGCCAGCAGCCGGGACAGGGGGGGGACCGGGGAGCTGTTTTTT.

This clone is categorized as medium-sized. The junction departs from germline at one end; a sequencing error may be responsible. V and J are TRBV7-9 and TRBJ2-1; possibly TRBD2 for D (5 bases). The CDR3 extends over 11 amino acids. Germline V gene lookup returns CDR1 SEHNR and CDR2 FQNEAQ (reference sequence). The CDR3 DNA reads TGTGCCAGCAGCTTAGAGTCGTCCAAGCGGTTC. This gives the protein CASSLESSKRF.

This clone appeared a few times. V and J are TRBV28 and TRBJ1-6; weak D call: TRBD1 (6 bases). The CDR3 has 14 residues. Trimming cost V 5 bases and J 9 bases, with 14 bases left between them. Per the germline V gene, CDR1 is MDHEN and CDR2 is SYDVKM. The CDR3 coding sequence is TGTGCCAGCAGTCCGGGACATTGGGTTTCACCCCTCCACTTT. Protein product: CASSPGHWVSPLHF. Using reference TRBV28 and TRBJ1-6 for the parts outside the CDR3, the full variable domain is DVKVTQSSRYLVKRTGEKVFLECVQDMDHENMFWYRQDPGLGLRLIYFSYDVKMKEKGDIPEGYSVSREKKERFSLILESASTNQTSMYLCASSPGHWVSPLHFGNGTRLTVT.

Note on this clone: One end of the junction varies from germline; a read error may be responsible. This chain links TRBV28 with TRBJ2-7, with a possible D match to TRBD2 (6 bases). Per the germline V gene, CDR1 is MDHEN and CDR2 is SYDVKM. This CDR3 comprises 16 residues. CDR3 sequence reads: CPSRPPGLAAGYAQYF. The CDR3 DNA reads TGTCCCAGCAGGCCACCGGGACTCGCAGCCGGCTACGCGCAGTACTTC.

This clone was recorded a few times. The rearrangement joins TRBV20-1 to TRBJ1-2; no definite D call. The CDR3 totals 14 residues. The germline gives CDR1 DFQATT, CDR2 SNEGSKA (reference sequence). Between the trimmed V and J ends, which lost 3 bases and 7 bases, there was a span of 18 bases. The chain's CDR3 is CSASPLEYSGGYTF. The CDR3 DNA is TGCAGTGCTAGTCCGCTAGAGTATTCGGGTGGCTACACCTTC.

Regarding this clone: A single base separates this from a much larger clone, so it may be a read error. The CDR3 DNA is TGTGCCTCCACCCGGGCCGGAGGGACCGGGGAGCTGTTTTTT. Translated: CASTRAGGTGELFF. V is TRBV30 and J is TRBJ2-2; the D gene is possibly TRBD2 (6 bases). The CDR3 length is 14 residues. V was pared by 7 bases and J by 5 bases, with 17 bases between. From germline, CDR1 is GTSNPN and CDR2 SVGIG (reference sequence). The full variable domain, its missing parts supplied by reference TRBV30 and TRBJ2-2, is SQTIHQWPATLVQPVGSPLSLECTVEGTSNPNLYWYRQAAGRGLQLLFYSVGIGQISSEVPQNLSASRPQDRQFILSSKKLLLSDSGFYLCASTRAGGTGELFFGEGSRLTVL.

The CDR3 DNA sequence: TGTGCCAGCAGTGAACAGGCGCACCCCTACGAGCAGTACGTC. This sequence encodes CASSEQAHPYEQYV. This sequence joins TRBV6-1 and TRBJ2-7; no clear D gene. The V gene lost 2 bases and the J gene lost 2 bases, with 10 bases spanning the gap. The CDR3 loop spans 14 amino acids. Germline V gene sequence: CDR1 MNHNS, CDR2 SASEGT.

This clone was detected many times. The rearrangement uses TRBV3-1 and TRBJ2-7; D tentatively fits TRBD1 or TRBD2 (5 bases each). V shed 5 bases and J shed 9 bases, with 14 bases lying between them. Germline V lookup: CDR1 LGHDT, CDR2 YNNKEL (reference sequence). There are 12 residues in the CDR3. The CDR3 here is CASSFRGGRQYF. The CDR3 coding sequence is TGTGCCAGCAGCTTCCGTGGGGGTCGGCAGTACTTC.

This clone has a count of ten or more. The V call is TRBV5-6, the J call TRBJ2-3; unclear D gene. The CDR3 is 11 residues long. Trimming took 4 bases from V and 6 from J, leaving 6 bases between them. Germline values: CDR1 SGHDT, CDR2 YYEEEE. For the CDR3, the DNA is TGTGCCAGCAGCAAGGCGGATACGCAGTATTTT. It is translated as CASSKADTQYF.

The chain recombines TRBV20-1 with TRBJ2-5; a possible D gene is TRBD2 (6 bases). This CDR3 has 14 residues. Germline CDR1 and CDR2: DFQATT and SNEGSKA (reference sequence). V was trimmed by 0 bases and J by 2 bases, leaving 10 bases between them. The CDR3 here is CSARDAGTQETQYF. Written as DNA, the CDR3 is TGCAGTGCTAGAGATGCAGGGACTCAAGAGACCCAGTACTTC.

This clone is categorized as medium-sized. V gene TRBV19 combines with J gene TRBJ2-5, with D uncertain. CDR1 and CDR2 from the germline V gene are LNHDA and SQIVND (reference sequence). V lost 5 bases and J 4 bases, leaving 8 bases between the germline ends. CDR3 length equals 12 residues. CDR3 region: CASSVIGETQYF. Written as DNA, the CDR3 is TGTGCCAGTAGTGTGATTGGAGAGACCCAGTACTTC.

This chain connects TRBV6-2 or TRBV6-3 to TRBJ1-6; perhaps TRBD1 as D (6 bases). The CDR3 is made up of 14 amino acids. Germline CDR1 MNHEY, CDR2 SVGEGT. V was trimmed by 0 bases and J by 9 bases, leaving 9 bases between them. The CDR3 protein is CASSYSRGGSPLHF. CDR3 sequence (DNA): TGTGCCAGCAGTTACTCGAGGGGGGGTTCACCCCTCCACTTT.

The chain combines TRBV27 with TRBJ2-5; 8 bases match TRBD2. The CDR3 totals 12 residues. CDR1 MNHEY and CDR2 SMNVEV come from the germline V gene (reference sequence). The CDR3 protein is CGRGVRGGTQYF. CDR3 bases: TGTGGTCGCGGAGTCCGGGGGGGGACCCAGTACTTC.

The chain combines TRBV27 with TRBJ1-1; D is unresolved. Looked up from germline, CDR1 is MNHEY and CDR2 is SMNVEV (reference sequence). This CDR3 is built from 13 residues. Deletions cut 7 bases from V and 2 bases from J, with 11 bases between. CDR3: CASKPVGNTEAFF. DNA of the CDR3: TGTGCCAGCAAACCGGTAGGAAACACTGAAGCTTTCTTT.

This clone counts as medium-sized. The CDR3 protein is CSASGILGGEETQYF. CDR3 coding DNA: TGCAGTGCTTCGGGTATTTTAGGAGGGGAAGAGACCCAGTACTTC. The chain links TRBV20-1 to TRBJ2-5; D is perhaps TRBD2 (6 bases). The CDR3 spans 15 residues. Germline-derived CDR1 and CDR2 are DFQATT and SNEGSKA (reference sequence). The V and J ends lost 5 bases and 3 bases respectively, with 19 bases between them.

This clone turned up a few times. CDR3 DNA sequence: TGTGCTAGTGGCACCCCAGAGGGAGGCTCGAGAAATGAGCAGTTCTTC. Translating gives CASGTPEGGSRNEQFF. The V call is TRBV12-5, the J call TRBJ2-1, with a possible D match to TRBD2 (6 bases). Trimming cost V 6 bases and J 7 bases, with 22 bases left between them. Germline-derived CDR1 and CDR2 are LGHNT and FRNRAP. The CDR3 sequence is 16 residues long.